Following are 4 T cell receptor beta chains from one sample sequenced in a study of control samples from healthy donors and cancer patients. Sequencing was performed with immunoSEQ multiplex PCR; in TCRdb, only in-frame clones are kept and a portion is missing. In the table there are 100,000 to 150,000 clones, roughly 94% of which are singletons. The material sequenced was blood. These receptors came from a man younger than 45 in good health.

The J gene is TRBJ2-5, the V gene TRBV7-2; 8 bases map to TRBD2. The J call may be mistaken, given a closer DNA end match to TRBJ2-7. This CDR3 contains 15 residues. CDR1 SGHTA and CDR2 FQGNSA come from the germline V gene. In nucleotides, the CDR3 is TGTGCCAGCAGCCCGGGAGGGCCCATCGGCTACGAGCAGTACTTC. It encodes CASSPGGPIGYEQYF.

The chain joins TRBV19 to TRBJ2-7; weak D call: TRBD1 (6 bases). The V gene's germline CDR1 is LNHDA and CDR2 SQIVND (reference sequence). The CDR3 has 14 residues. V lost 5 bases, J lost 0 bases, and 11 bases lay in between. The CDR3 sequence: CASSPRQASYEQYF. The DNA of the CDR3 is TGTGCCAGTAGTCCTCGACAGGCCTCCTACGAGCAGTACTTC. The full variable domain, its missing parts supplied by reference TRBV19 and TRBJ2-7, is DGGITQSPKYLFRKEGQNVTLSCEQNLNHDAMYWYRQDPGQGLRLIYYSQIVNDFQKGDIAEGYSVSREKKESFPLTVTSAQKNPTAFYLCASSPRQASYEQYFGPGTRLTVT.

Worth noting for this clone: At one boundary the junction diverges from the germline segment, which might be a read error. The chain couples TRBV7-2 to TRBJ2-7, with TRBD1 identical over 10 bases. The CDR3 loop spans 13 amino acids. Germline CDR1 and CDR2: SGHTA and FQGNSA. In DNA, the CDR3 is TGTGCCAGCAGTTCAGGGGTTGGGACAGGGGTGCACTTC. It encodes CASSSGVGTGVHF.

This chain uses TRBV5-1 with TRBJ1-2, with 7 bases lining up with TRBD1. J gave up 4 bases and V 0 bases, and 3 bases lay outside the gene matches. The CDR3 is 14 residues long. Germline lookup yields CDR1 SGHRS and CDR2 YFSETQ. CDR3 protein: CASSLGQGAYGYTF. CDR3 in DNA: TGCGCCAGCAGCTTGGGACAGGGCGCCTATGGCTACACCTTC.